This T cell receptor (beta chain) was sequenced for a study of early T cells in non-severe SARS-CoV-2 infection listed by TCRdb under 2021. As for the study more broadly: Bulk RNA from unsorted whole blood was used for TCR sequencing, so alpha and beta chains could not be paired. What the work shows at the level of the full study, not this receptor alone: VDJdb matching was skewed toward anti-spike CD8 responses, so virus-specific expansions were likely underestimated and private and CD4 specificities were missed.

Library preparation employed 5' RACE. The sample was run on a NextSeq 500. The TCR library protocol attached unique molecular identifiers to individual cDNA molecules to correct for sequencing error and PCR bias. Sequencing covered both TCR alpha and beta chains, and within each sample the abundances of alpha and beta sequences were tightly co-correlated. For the original study's pipeline: Decombinator V4 was used to annotate TCR sequences for V gene, J gene and CDR3. TCRs were defined as expanded if a significant change between any two time points was detected under a Poisson model with p below 0.0001. TCR abundances were normalised to the total number of TCRs sequenced per sample and were expressed as counts per million. MAIT TCRs were defined by TRAV1-2 paired with TRAJ12, TRAJ20 or TRAJ33, and iNKT TCRs by TRAV10 paired with TRAJ18. VDJdb, accessed on 1 November 2021, was searched for TCRs annotated for CMV, EBV and SARS-CoV-2, and TCRs annotated for more than one antigen were excluded. The raw public data were reprocessed by TCRdb itself: fastp quality trimming at Q25, MiXCR clonotype calling, in-frame beta chains only. Rows matching on CDR3 protein sequence are summarized as one entry with the most common DNA and genes. Clone size and V and J calls follow TCRdb, not the original study. The sample includes tens of thousands of distinct CDR3 sequences, with roughly a sixth observed a single time. The ten largest clones add up to about 8.8% of the sample.

Set within a cohort of healthcare workers in London, UK, this nested case-control study involved weekly PCR testing of nasopharyngeal swabs along with blood sampling. Healthcare workers were enrolled in the week of the UK lockdown, from 23 to 31 March 2020, and were followed every week for up to roughly 16 weeks. The germline V gene (reference sequence) supplies CDR1 MNHEY and CDR2 SMNVEV. Trimming removed 6 bases from V and 4 bases from J, leaving 12 bases between the germline ends. The CDR3 sequence holds 14 residues, the cysteine and phenylalanine included. CDR3 DNA is the only sequence kept; it has 42 bases, read in frame from the first base. Comment on this clonotype: The target of this receptor is not known. Base qualities are not at hand, and no much larger clone is one base apart.

Sequences were derived from whole blood, sampled at baseline. The V and J genes are TRBV27 and TRBJ2-2, with TRBD1 perhaps the D gene, on 6 matching bases. This TCR came from an adult who was a healthcare worker with PCR-confirmed SARS-CoV-2 infection or an uninfected control (not recorded which). This receptor has the CDR3 CASRTGSGTGELFF. The DNA sequence is TGTGCCAGCAGAACAGGGTCGGGCACCGGGGAGCTGTTTTTT.